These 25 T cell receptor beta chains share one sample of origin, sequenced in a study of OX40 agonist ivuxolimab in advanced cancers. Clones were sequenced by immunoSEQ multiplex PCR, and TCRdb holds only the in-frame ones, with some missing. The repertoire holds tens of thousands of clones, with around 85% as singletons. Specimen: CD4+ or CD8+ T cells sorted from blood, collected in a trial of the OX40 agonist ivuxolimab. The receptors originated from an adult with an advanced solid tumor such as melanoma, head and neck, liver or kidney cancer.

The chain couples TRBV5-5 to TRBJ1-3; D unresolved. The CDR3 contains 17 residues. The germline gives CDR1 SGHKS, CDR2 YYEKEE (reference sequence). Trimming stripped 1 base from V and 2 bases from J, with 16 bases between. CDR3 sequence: CASSLYPHEIAGNTIYF. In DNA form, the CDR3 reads TGTGCCAGCAGCTTGTATCCCCACGAAATCGCTGGAAACACCATATATTTT.

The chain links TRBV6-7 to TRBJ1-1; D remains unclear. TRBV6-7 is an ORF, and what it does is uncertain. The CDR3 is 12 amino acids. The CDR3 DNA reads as TGTAGGCGACGGTCGGAGAACACTGAAGCTTTCTTT. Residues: CRRRSENTEAFF.

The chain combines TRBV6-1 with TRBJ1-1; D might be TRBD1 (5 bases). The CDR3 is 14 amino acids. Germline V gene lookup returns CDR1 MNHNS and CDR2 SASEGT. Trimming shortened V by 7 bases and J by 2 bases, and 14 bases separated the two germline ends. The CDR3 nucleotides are TGTGCCAGCAACTTTTTGACAGATAACACTGAAGCTTTCTTT. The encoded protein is CASNFLTDNTEAFF.

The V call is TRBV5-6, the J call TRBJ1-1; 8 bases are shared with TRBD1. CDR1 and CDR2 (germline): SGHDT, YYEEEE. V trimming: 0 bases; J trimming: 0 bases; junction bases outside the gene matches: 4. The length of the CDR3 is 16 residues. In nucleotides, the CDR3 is TGTGCCAGCAGCTTGGTGTCAGGGGGCATGAACACTGAAGCTTTCTTT. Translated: CASSLVSGGMNTEAFF.

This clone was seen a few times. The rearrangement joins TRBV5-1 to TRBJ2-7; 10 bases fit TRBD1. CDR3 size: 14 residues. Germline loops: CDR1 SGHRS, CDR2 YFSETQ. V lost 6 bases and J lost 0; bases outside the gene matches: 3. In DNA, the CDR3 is TGCGCCAGCACGTGGGACAGGGGCTCCTACGAGCAGTACTTC. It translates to CASTWDRGSYEQYF. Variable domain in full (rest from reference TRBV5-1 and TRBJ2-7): KAGVTQTPRYLIKTRGQQVTLSCSPISGHRSVSWYQQTPGQGLQFLFEYFSETQRNKGNFPGRFSGRQFSNSRSEMNVSTLELGDSALYLCASTWDRGSYEQYFGPGTRLTVT.

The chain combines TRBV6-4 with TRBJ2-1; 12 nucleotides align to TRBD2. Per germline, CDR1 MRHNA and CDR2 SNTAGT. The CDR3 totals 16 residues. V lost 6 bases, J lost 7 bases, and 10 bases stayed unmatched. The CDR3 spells CASRLPGTSGPNEQFF. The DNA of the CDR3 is TGTGCCAGCAGATTACCCGGGACTAGCGGGCCTAATGAGCAGTTCTTC.

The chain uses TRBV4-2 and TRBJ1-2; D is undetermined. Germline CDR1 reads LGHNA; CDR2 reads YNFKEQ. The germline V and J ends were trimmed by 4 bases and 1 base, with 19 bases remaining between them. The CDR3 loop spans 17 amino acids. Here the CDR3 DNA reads TGTGCCAGCAGCCCTAGTGAAACAGAGATATATAACTATGGCTACACCTTC. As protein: CASSPSETEIYNYGYTF.

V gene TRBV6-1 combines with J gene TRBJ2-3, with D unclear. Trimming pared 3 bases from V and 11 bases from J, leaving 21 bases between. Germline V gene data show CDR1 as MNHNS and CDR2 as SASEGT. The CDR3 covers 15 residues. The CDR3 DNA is TGTGCCAGCAGTGACTGGAGAGGAGCTCACGGTATGCAGTATTTT. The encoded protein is CASSDWRGAHGMQYF.

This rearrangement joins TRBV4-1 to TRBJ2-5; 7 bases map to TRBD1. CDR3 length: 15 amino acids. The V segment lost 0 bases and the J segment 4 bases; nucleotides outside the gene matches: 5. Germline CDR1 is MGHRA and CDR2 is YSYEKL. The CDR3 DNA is TGCGCCAGCAGCCAAGATGCGACAGGGAGAGAGACCCAGTACTTC. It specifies CASSQDATGRETQYF.

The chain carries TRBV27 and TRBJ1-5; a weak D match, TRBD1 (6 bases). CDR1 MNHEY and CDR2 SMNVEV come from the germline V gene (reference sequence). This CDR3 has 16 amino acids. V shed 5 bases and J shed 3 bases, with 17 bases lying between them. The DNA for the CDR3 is TGTGCCAGCAGTCCCGCCGGAACAGGGTTCAATCAGCCCCAGCATTTT. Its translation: CASSPAGTGFNQPQHF.

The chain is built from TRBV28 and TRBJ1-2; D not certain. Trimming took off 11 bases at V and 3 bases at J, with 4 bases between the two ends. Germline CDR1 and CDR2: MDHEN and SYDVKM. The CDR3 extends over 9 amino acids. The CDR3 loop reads CAGHYGYTF. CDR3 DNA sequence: TGTGCCGGGCACTATGGCTACACCTTC.

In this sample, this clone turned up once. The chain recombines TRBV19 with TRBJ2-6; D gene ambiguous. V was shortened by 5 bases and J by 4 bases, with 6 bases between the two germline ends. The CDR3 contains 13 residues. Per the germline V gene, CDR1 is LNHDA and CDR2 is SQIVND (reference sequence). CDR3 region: CASSLGGANVLTF. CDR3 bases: TGTGCCAGTAGTTTGGGGGGGGCCAACGTCCTGACTTTC.

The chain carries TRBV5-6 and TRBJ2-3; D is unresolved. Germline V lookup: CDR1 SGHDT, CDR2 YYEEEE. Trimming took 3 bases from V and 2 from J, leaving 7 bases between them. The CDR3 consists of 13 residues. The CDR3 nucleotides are TGTGCCAGCAGCTGGCCCCACACAGATACGCAGTATTTT. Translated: CASSWPHTDTQYF.

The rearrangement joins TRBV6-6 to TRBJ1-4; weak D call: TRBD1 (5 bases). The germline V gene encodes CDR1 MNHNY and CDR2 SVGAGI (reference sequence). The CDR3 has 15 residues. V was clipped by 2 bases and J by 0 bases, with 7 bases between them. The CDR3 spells CASSYTGATNEKLFF. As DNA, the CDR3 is TGTGCCAGCAGTTACACGGGGGCAACTAATGAAAAACTGTTTTTT.

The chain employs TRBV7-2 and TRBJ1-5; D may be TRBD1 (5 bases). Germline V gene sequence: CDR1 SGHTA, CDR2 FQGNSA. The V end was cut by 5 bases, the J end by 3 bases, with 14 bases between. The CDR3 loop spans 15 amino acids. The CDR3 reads CASSGTTGPNQPQHF. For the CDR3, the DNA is TGTGCCAGCAGCGGCACAACGGGGCCCAATCAGCCCCAGCATTTT.

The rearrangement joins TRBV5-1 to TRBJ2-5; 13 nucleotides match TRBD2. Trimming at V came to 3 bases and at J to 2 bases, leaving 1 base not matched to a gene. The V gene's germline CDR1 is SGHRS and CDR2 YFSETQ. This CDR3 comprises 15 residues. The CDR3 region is CASSSGLAGQETQYF. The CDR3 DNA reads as TGCGCCAGCAGCTCGGGACTAGCGGGACAAGAGACCCAGTACTTC.

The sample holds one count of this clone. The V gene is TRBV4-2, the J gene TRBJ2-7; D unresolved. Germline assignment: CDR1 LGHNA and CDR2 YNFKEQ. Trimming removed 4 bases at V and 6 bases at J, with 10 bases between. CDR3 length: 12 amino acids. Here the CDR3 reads CASSPGPSEQYF. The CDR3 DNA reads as TGTGCCAGCAGCCCCGGCCCCAGCGAGCAGTACTTC.

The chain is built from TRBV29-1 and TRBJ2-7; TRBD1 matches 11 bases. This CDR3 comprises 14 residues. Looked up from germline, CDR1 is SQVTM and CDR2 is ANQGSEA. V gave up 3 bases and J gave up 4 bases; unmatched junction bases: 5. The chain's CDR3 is CSVDGTGGAYEQYF. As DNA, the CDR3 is TGCAGCGTTGACGGGACAGGGGGAGCATACGAGCAGTACTTC.

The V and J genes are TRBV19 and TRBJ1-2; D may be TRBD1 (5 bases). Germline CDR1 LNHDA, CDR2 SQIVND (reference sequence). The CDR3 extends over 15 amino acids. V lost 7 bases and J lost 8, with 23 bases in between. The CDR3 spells CASTAPGSKRSGYTF. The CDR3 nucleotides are TGTGCCAGTACCGCGCCAGGGTCCAAGAGGTCGGGCTACACCTTC.

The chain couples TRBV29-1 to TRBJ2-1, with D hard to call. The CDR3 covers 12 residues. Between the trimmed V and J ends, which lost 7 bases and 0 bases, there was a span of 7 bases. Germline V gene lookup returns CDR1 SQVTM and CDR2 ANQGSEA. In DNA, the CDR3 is TGCAGCGGGGAAGGCTCCTACAATGAGCAGTTCTTC. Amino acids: CSGEGSYNEQFF.

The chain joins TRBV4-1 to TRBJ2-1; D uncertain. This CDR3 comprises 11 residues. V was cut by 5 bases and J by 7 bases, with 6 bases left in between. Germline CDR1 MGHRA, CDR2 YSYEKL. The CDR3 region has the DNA TGCGCCAGCAGCAACACGAATGAGCAGTTCTTC. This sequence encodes CASSNTNEQFF.

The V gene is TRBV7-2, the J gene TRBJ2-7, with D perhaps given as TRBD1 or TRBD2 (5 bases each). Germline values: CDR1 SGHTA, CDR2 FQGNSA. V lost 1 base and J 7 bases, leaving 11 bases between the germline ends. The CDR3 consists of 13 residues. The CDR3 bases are TGTGCCAGCAGCTTAGGGGACCCCTTGGAGCAGTACTTC. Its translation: CASSLGDPLEQYF.

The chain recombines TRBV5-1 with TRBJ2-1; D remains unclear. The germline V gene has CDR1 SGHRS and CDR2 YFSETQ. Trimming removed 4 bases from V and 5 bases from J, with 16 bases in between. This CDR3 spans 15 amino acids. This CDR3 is CASSRLSTPHNEQFF. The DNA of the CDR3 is TGCGCCAGCAGCCGCCTGTCCACCCCCCACAATGAGCAGTTCTTC.

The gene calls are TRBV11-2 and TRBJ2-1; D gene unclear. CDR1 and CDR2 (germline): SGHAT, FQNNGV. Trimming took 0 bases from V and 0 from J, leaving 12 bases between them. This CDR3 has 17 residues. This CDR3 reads CASSLDFPLSSYNEQFF. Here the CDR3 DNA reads TGTGCCAGCAGCTTAGATTTCCCGCTAAGCTCCTACAATGAGCAGTTCTTC.

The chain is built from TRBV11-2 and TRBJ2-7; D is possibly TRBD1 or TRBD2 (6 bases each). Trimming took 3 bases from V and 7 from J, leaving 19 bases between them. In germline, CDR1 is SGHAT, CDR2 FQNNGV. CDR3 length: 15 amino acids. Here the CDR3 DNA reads TGTGCCAGCAGCTTGGAGGGGGGACTCCCCTGGGAGCAGTACTTC. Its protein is CASSLEGGLPWEQYF.